Sequencing of this T cell receptor beta chain was carried out in a study of shared clonotypes between healthy human individuals. Study-level findings and limits: Among donors, the sharing of clonotypes was expected to be influenced by sequencing depth. Clonotypes shared by all four sorted-subset donors had higher generation probabilities than non-shared clonotypes.

Trimming pared 2 bases from V and 2 bases from J, leaving 13 bases between. Germline V gene data show CDR1 as KGHSH and CDR2 as LQKENI. The CDR3 length is 15 residues. Profiled with immunoSEQ multiplex PCR; TCRdb holds only in-frame clones, not every one. Among almost 750,000 clones listed, just under 75% were seen once. On this clone: What it recognizes is unknown.

This clonotype was obtained from a young woman in good health. The chain uses TRBV18 and TRBJ2-7, with D perhaps assigned TRBD1 or TRBD2 (5 bases each). The sequencing sample was made of memory CD4+ T cells sorted from blood. Documented subset: CD45RA-negative fraction. The CDR3 nucleotides are TGTGCCAGCTCACCAGCCGGGACGGCTACCTACGAGCAGTACTTC. Translated: CASSPAGTATYEQYF.